In this sample, the clone carrying this T cell receptor (beta chain) turned up a few times. The CDR3 extends over 14 amino acids. Germline CDR1 is SNHLY and CDR2 is FYNNEI. The V gene end was trimmed by 10 bases and the J gene end by 4 bases; junction bases not matched to a gene: 10. This record comes from a study of T cells in Graves' hyperthyroidism and ophthalmopathy. Fresh peripheral blood, roughly 10 ml, was the source of the PBMCs. The TCR beta CDR3 regions underwent amplification using RNA transcripts as the source. The study used the HTBI primer set for a first-round RT-PCR of the TCR CDR3. TCRdb re-called the multiplex PCR reads with MiXCR, one entry per CDR3 protein. The sample carries under 30,000 distinct CDR3 sequences, roughly 49% recorded once.

The specimen sequenced was blood. V usage is TRBV2 and J usage is TRBJ1-3; TRBD1 matches 7 bases. This TCR came from a woman aged 40-49 years with Graves' hyperthyroidism that later progressed to Graves' ophthalmopathy. In DNA, the CDR3 is TGTGCCACCAAGGCAGGGGGACGAGGAAACACCATATATTTT. Translation: CATKAGGRGNTIYF.